This T cell receptor beta chain stems from a study of OX40 agonist ivuxolimab in advanced cancers. Study-level background: Participants, around 80% male, averaged roughly 55 years of age, ranging from about 23 to 90.

The CDR3 totals 13 residues. Trimming removed 5 bases from V and 6 bases from J; junction bases left unmatched: 5. Germline V gene data show CDR1 as MNHEY and CDR2 as SVGAGI. TCRdb's copy holds only in-frame clones and misses some; the assay was immunoSEQ multiplex PCR. The sample records 70,000 to 80,000 clones, over 70% being singletons. The J gene is TRBJ1-2, the V gene TRBV6-5; the match to TRBD1 covers 8 bases. This clonotype was obtained from an adult with an advanced solid tumor such as melanoma, head and neck, liver or kidney cancer. The specimen comprised CD4+ or CD8+ T cells sorted from blood, sampled in a trial of the OX40 agonist ivuxolimab. The CDR3 coding sequence is TGTGCCAGCAGTCGGACAGGGTTTGATGGCTACACCTTC. This sequence encodes CASSRTGFDGYTF.